These T cell receptor beta chains were read from a single sample in a study of T cells after yellow fever vaccination. TCRdb reprocessed the 5' RACE reads with MiXCR, giving one entry per CDR3 protein. The sample holds approximately 240,000 distinct CDR3 sequences, about 3.5% seen once. Sample: PBMCs, taken 15 days after the yellow fever booster vaccination. All receptors derive from a man younger than 30 who received the YFV17D yellow fever vaccine. CDR3s include the opening cysteine and the closing phenylalanine or tryptophan.

16 | TRBJ2-5 | TRBV7-7 | CASSLGLAGGQETQYF
18 | TRBJ1-5 | TRBV21-1 | CASSKGIIQAQPNQPQHF
15 | TRBJ2-7 | TRBV20-1 | CSARDGAGRGDEQYF
16 | TRBJ2-7 | TRBV7-2 | CASSPRLGPKTYEQYF
14 | TRBJ2-3 | TRBV7-6 | CASSERQGADTQYF
14 | TRBJ2-5 | TRBV5-1 | CASSGTGGQETQYF
19 | TRBJ1-2 | TRBV18 | CASSPEAGAAQNGNYGYTF
13 | TRBJ2-5 | TRBV5-1 | CASRDWIQETQYF
13 | TRBJ2-2 | TRBV20-1 | CSARGPNTGELFF
13 | TRBJ2-5 | TRBV12-3/TRBV12-4 | CASLFRGQETQYF
18 | TRBJ2-1 | TRBV20-1 | CSARDESGGAGSYNEQFF
13 | TRBJ2-3 | TRBV7-2 | CASSAGYTDTQYF
13 | TRBJ1-2 | TRBV29-1 | CSVARGDNYGYTF